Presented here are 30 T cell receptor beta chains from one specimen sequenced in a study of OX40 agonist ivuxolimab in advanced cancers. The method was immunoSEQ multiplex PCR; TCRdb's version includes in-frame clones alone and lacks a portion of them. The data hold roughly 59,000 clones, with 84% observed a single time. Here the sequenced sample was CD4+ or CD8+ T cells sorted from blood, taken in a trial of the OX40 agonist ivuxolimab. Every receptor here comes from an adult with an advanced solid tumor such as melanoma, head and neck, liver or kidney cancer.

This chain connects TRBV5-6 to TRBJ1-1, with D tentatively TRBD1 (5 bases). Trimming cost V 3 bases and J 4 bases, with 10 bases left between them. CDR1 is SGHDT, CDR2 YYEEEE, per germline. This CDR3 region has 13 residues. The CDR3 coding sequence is TGTGCCAGCAGCTGGGACGGCCCCACTGAAGCTTTCTTT. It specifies CASSWDGPTEAFF.

DNA of the CDR3: TGCGCCAGCAGCCTCAGACCCCCTTCCTACGAGCAGTACTTC. This encodes CASSLRPPSYEQYF. The V call is TRBV5-1, the J call TRBJ2-7; D unclear. The CDR3 totals 14 residues. Per the germline V gene, CDR1 is SGHRS and CDR2 is YFSETQ. Trimming pared 4 bases from V and 1 base from J, leaving 12 bases between.

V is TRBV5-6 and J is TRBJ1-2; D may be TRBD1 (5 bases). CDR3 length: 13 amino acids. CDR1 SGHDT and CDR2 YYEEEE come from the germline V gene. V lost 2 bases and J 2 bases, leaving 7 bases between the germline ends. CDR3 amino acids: CASSFGANYGYTF. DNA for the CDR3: TGTGCCAGCAGCTTCGGGGCCAACTATGGCTACACCTTC.

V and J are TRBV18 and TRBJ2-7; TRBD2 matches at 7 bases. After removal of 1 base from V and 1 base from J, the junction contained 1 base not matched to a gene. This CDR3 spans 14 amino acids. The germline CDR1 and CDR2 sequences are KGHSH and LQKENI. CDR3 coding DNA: TGTGCCAGCTCACCACAGCGGGAATCCTACGAGCAGTACTTC. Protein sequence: CASSPQRESYEQYF.

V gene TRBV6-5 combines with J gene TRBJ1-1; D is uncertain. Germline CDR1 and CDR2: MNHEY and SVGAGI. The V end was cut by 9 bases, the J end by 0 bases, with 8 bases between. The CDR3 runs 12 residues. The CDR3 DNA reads TGTGCCAGTAGGAAGCTGAACACTGAAGCTTTCTTT. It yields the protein CASRKLNTEAFF.

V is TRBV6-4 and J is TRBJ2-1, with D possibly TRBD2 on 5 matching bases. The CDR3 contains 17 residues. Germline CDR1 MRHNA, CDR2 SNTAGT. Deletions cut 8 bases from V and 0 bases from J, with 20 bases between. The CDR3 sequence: CASPALSWESSYNEQFF. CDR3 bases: TGTGCCAGCCCGGCATTGTCTTGGGAGAGCTCCTACAATGAGCAGTTCTTC.

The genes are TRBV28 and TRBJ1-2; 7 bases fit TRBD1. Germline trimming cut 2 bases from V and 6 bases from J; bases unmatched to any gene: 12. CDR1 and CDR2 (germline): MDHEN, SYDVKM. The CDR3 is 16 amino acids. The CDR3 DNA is TGTGCCAGCAGTTTAAGAGTAGTCTACAGGGGAAATGGCTACACCTTC. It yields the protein CASSLRVVYRGNGYTF.

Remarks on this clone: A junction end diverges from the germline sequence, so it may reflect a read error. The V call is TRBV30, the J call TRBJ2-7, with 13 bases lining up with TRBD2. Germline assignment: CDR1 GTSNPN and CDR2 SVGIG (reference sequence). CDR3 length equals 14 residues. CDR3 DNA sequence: TGTGCCTGGAGTGTAAAAGGGACTAGCGGGGTAAGAGGGTTC. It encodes CAWSVKGTSGVRGF.

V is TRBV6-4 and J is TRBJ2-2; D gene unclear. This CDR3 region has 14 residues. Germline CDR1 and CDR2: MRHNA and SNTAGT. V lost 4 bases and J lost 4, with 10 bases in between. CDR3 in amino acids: CASSAAPGTGELFF. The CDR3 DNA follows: TGTGCCAGCAGTGCCGCCCCTGGCACCGGGGAGCTGTTTTTT.

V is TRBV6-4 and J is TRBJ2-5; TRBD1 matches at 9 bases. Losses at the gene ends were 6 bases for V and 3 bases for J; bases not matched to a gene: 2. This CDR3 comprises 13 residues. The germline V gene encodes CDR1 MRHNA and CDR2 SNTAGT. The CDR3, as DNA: TGTGCCAGCAGCCGGACAGGGGAAGAGACCCAGTACTTC. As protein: CASSRTGEETQYF.

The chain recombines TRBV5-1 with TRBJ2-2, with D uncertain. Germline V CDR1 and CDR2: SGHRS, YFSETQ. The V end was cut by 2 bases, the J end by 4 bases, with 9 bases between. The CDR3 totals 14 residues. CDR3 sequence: CASSFSSSTGELFF. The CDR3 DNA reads TGCGCCAGCAGCTTCTCGTCAAGCACCGGGGAGCTGTTTTTT.

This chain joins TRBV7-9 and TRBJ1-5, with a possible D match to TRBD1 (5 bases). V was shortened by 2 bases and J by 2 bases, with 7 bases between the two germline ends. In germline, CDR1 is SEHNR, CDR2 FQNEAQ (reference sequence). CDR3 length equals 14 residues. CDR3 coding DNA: TGTGCCAGCAGCTTATTAGGGGGCAATCAGCCCCAGCATTTT. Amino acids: CASSLLGGNQPQHF. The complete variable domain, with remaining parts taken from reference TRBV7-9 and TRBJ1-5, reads DTGVSQNPRHKITKRGQNVTFRCDPISEHNRLYWYRQTLGQGPEFLTYFQNEAQLEKSRLLSDRFSAERPKGSFSTLEIQRTEQGDSAMYLCASSLLGGNQPQHFGDGTRLSIL.

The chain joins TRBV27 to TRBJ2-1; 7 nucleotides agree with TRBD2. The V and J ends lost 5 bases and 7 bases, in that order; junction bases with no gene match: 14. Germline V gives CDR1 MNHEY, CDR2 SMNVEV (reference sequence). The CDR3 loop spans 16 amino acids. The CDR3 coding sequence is TGTGCCAGCAGTGCATTTAGAGCGGGGAGAGGGAATGAGCAGTTCTTC. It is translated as CASSAFRAGRGNEQFF.

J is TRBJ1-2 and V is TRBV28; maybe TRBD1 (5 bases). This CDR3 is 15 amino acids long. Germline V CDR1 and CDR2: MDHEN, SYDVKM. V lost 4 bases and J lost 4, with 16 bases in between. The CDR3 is CASSYPDSLGYGYTF. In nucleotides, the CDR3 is TGTGCCAGCAGTTACCCCGACAGTCTGGGCTATGGCTACACCTTC.

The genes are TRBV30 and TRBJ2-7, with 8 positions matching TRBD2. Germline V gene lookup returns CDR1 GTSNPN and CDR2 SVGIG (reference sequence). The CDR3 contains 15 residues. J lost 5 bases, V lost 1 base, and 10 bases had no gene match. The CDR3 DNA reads TGTGCCTGGAGTGGGGTAGCGGGAACTGTCAACGAGCAGTACTTC. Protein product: CAWSGVAGTVNEQYF.

CDR3 amino acids: CASSSEPSTGELFF. The DNA of the CDR3 is TGCGCCAGCAGCTCGGAGCCCTCCACCGGGGAGCTGTTTTTT. This chain uses TRBV5-1 with TRBJ2-2; D call uncertain. Germline CDR1 is SGHRS and CDR2 is YFSETQ. The CDR3 runs 14 residues. V lost 3 bases, J lost 4 bases, and 10 bases lay in between. The whole variable domain, filled in from reference TRBV5-1 and TRBJ2-2, reads KAGVTQTPRYLIKTRGQQVTLSCSPISGHRSVSWYQQTPGQGLQFLFEYFSETQRNKGNFPGRFSGRQFSNSRSEMNVSTLELGDSALYLCASSSEPSTGELFFGEGSRLTVL.

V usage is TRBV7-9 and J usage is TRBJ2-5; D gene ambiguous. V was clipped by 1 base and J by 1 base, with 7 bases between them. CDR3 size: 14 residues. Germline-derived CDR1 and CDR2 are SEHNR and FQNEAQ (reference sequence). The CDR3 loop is CASSLVQAQETQYF. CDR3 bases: TGTGCCAGCAGCTTAGTCCAGGCCCAAGAGACCCAGTACTTC. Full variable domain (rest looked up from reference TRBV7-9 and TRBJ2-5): DTGVSQNPRHKITKRGQNVTFRCDPISEHNRLYWYRQTLGQGPEFLTYFQNEAQLEKSRLLSDRFSAERPKGSFSTLEIQRTEQGDSAMYLCASSLVQAQETQYFGPGTRLLVL.

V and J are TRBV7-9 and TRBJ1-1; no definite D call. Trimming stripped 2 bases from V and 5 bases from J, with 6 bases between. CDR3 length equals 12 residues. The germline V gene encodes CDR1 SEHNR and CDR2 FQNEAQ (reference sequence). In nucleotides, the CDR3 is TGTGCCAGCAGCTTACGGTTGACTGAAGCTTTCTTT. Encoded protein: CASSLRLTEAFF. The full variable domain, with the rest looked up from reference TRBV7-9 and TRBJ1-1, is DTGVSQNPRHKITKRGQNVTFRCDPISEHNRLYWYRQTLGQGPEFLTYFQNEAQLEKSRLLSDRFSAERPKGSFSTLEIQRTEQGDSAMYLCASSLRLTEAFFGQGTRLTVV.

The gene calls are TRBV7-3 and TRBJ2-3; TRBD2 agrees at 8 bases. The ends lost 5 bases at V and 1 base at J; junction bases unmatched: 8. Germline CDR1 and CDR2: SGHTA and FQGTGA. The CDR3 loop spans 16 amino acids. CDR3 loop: CASSSGAAGGTDTQYF. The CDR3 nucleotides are TGTGCCAGCAGCAGTGGGGCAGCGGGGGGCACAGATACGCAGTATTTT.

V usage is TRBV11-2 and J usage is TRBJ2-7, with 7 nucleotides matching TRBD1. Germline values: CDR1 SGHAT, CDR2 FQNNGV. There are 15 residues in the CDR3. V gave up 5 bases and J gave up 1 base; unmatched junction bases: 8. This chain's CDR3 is CASSTHRGSSYEQYF. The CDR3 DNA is TGTGCCAGCAGCACACACAGGGGCTCGTCCTACGAGCAGTACTTC.

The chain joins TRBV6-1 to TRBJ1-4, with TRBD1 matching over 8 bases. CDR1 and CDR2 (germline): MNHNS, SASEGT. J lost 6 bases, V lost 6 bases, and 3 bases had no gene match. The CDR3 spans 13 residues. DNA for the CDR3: TGTGCCAGCAGGGACAGGGCGGATGAAAAACTGTTTTTT. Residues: CASRDRADEKLFF.

The CDR3 DNA reads as TGTGCCAGCAGGACAGCGAACACTGAAGCTTTCTTT. Encoded protein: CASRTANTEAFF. The chain has TRBV28 and TRBJ1-1, with D tentatively TRBD1 (5 bases). CDR3 length equals 12 residues. The V and J ends lost 6 bases and 1 base respectively, with 6 bases between them. The V gene's germline CDR1 is MDHEN and CDR2 SYDVKM.

CDR3 coding DNA: TGTGCCAGCAGTTTGGACGGACCTGCAACTAATGAAAAACTGTTTTTT. This encodes CASSLDGPATNEKLFF. V gene TRBV27 combines with J gene TRBJ1-4; D unclear. CDR1 is MNHEY and CDR2 is SMNVEV in the germline V gene (reference sequence). The length of the CDR3 is 16 residues. Trimming removed 3 bases at V and 0 bases at J, with 11 bases between.

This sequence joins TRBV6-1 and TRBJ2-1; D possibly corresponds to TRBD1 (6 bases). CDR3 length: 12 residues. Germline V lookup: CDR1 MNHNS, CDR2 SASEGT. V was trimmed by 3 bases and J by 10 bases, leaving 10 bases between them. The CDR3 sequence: CASSDPDREQFF. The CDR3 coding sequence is TGTGCCAGCAGTGACCCTGACAGGGAGCAGTTCTTC.

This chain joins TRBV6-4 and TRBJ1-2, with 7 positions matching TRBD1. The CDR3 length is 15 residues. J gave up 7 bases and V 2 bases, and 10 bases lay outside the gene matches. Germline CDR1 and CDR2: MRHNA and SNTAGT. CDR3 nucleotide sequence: TGTGCCAGCAGTGACGGAAACAGGGGAACGGGTGGCTACACCTTC. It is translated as CASSDGNRGTGGYTF.

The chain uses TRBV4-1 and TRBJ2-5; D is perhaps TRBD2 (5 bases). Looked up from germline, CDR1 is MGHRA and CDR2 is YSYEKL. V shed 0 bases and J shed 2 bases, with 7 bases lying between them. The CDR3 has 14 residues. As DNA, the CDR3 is TGCGCCAGCAGCCAAGAGGACTTTCAAGAGACCCAGTACTTC. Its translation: CASSQEDFQETQYF.

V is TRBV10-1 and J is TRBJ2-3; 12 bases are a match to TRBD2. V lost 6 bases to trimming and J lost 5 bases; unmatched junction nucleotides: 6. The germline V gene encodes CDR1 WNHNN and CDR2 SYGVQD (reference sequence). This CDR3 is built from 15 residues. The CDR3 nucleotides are TGCGCCAGCAGCTCAGGACTAGCGGGAAGAGATACGCAGTATTTT. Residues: CASSSGLAGRDTQYF.

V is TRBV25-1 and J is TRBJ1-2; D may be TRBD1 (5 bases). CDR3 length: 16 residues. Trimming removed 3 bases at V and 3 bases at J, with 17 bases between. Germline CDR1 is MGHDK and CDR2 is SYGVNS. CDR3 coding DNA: TGTGCCAGCAGTGATGAAGCTTTGGTGGGGGACTATGGCTACACCTTC. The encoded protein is CASSDEALVGDYGYTF.

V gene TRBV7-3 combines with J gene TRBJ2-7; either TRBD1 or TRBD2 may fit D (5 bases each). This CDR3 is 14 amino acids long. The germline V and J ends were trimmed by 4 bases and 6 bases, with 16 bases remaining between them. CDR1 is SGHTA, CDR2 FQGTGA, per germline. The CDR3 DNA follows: TGTGCCAGCAGCTCGACTGGGGCGGGTAGCGAGCAGTACTTC. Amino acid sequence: CASSSTGAGSEQYF.

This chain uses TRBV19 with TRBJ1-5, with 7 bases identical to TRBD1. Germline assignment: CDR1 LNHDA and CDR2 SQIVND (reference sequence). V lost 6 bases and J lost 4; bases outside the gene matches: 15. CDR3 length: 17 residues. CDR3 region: CASSILRQGGGNQPQHF. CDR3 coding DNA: TGTGCCAGTAGCATTCTGAGACAGGGCGGTGGAAATCAGCCCCAGCATTTT.